Listed here is a single T cell receptor (beta chain). This sample is drawn from a study of blood T cell repertoires in COVID-19. Sequenced by immunoSEQ multiplex PCR; TCRdb stores in-frame clones only, minus some. The sample contains 60,000 to 90,000 clones, around two thirds of which appear only once. V gave up 5 bases and J gave up 1 base; unmatched junction bases: 6. Germline CDR1 is MNHNY and CDR2 is SVGAGI (reference sequence). This CDR3 is built from 16 residues. The sequenced sample consisted of peripheral blood. The sequence was obtained from a human donor with acute or convalescent COVID-19. The donor label of this sample is uncertain. The V and J genes are TRBV6-6 and TRBJ2-3, with 10 bases lining up with TRBD2. The CDR3 reads CASSNLGTSGTDTQYF. CDR3 nucleotides: TGTGCCAGCAGTAACCTAGGGACTAGCGGCACAGATACGCAGTATTTT.